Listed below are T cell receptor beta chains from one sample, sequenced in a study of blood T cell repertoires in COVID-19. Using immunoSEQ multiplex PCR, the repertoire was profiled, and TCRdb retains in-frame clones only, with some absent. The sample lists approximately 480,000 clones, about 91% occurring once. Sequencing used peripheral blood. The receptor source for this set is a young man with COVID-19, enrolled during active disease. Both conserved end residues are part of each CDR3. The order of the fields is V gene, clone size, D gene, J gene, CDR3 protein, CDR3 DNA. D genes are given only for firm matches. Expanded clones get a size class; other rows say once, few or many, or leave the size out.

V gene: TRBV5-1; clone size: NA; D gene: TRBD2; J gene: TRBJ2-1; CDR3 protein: CASSLRASGNEQFF; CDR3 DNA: TGCGCCAGCAGCTTACGGGCTAGCGGTAATGAGCAGTTCTTC
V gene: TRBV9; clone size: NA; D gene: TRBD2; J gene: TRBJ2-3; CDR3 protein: CASSVEGTRGDTQYF; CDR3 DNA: TGTGCCAGCAGCGTAGAAGGGACTAGAGGAGATACGCAGTATTTT
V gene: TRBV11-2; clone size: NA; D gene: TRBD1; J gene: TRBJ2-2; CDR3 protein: CASSLTGGTGELFF; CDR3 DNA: TGTGCCAGCAGCTTAACAGGGGGCACCGGGGAGCTGTTTTTT
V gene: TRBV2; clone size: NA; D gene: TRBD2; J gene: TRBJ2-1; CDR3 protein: CASRLAGVTYNEQFF; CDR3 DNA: TGTGCCAGCAGGTTAGCGGGAGTCACTTACAATGAGCAGTTCTTC
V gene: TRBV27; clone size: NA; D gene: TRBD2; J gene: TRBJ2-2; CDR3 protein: CASSYSGGNGELFF; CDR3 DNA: TGTGCCAGCAGCTACTCGGGGGGGAACGGGGAGCTGTTTTTT
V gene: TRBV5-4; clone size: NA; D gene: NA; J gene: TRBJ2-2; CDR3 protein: CASSRLAGTGELFF; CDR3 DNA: TGTGCCAGCAGCCGGCTAGCTGGGACCGGGGAGCTGTTTTTT
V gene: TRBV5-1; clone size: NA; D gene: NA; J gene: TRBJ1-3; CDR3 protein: CASSSPGPGNTIYF; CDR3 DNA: TGCGCCAGCAGCAGTCCAGGGCCTGGAAACACCATATATTTT
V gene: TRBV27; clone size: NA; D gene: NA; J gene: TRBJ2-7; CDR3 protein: CASSPTLTGPNYEQYF; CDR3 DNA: TGTGCCAGCAGCCCAACCCTTACAGGACCGAACTACGAGCAGTACTTC
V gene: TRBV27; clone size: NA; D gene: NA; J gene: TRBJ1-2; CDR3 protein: CASSFSGGHYGYTF; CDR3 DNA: TGTGCCAGCAGTTTCTCCGGCGGTCACTATGGCTACACCTTC
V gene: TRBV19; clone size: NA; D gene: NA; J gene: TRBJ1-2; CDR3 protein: CASSTAQVLNYGYTF; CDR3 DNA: TGTGCCAGTAGTACCGCCCAGGTCTTAAACTATGGCTACACCTTC
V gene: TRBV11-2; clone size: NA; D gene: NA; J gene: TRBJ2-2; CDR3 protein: CASSTTLSGELFF; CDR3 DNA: TGTGCCAGCAGCACAACCCTCTCCGGGGAGCTGTTTTTT
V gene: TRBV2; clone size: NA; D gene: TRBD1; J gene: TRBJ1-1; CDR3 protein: CASSSDRDRMNTEAFF; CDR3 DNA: TGTGCCAGCAGTTCCGACAGGGATCGCATGAACACTGAAGCTTTCTTT
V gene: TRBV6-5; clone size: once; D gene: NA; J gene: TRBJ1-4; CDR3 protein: CASRTGAEKLFF; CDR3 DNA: TGTGCCAGCAGGACGGGAGCTGAAAAACTGTTTTTT
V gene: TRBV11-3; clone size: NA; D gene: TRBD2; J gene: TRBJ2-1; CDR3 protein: CASSGTSGSHEQFF; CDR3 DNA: TGTGCCAGCAGCGGGACTAGCGGGAGTCATGAGCAGTTCTTC
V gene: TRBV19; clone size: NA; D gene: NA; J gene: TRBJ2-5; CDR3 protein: CASRRTARGFEETQYF; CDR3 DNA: TGTGCCAGTAGACGCACTGCCCGGGGGTTTGAAGAGACCCAGTACTTC
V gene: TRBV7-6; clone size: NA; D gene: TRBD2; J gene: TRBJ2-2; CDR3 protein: CASSSRTSGELFF; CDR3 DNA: TGTGCCAGCAGCTCGAGGACTAGCGGGGAGCTGTTTTTT
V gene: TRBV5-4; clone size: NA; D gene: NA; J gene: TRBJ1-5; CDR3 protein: CASSAGTGTNQPQHF; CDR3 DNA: TGTGCCAGCAGCGCTGGTACAGGGACGAATCAGCCCCAGCATTTT
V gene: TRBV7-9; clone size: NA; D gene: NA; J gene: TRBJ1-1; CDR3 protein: CASSPVDGQRDTEAFF; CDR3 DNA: TGTGCCAGCAGCCCCGTGGACGGGCAGCGGGACACTGAAGCTTTCTTT
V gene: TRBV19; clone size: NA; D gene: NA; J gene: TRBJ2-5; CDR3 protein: CASSWTTSSPEAQYF; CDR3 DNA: TGTGCCAGTAGCTGGACTACCTCAAGCCCCGAGGCCCAGTACTTC
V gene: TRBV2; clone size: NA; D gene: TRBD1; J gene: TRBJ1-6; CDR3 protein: CASSLPRDRGNSPLHF; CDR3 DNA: TGTGCCAGCAGTCTCCCTAGGGACAGGGGAAATTCACCCCTCCACTTT
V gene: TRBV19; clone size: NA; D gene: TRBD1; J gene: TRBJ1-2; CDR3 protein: CASSTTGTGGYYGYTF; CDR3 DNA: TGTGCCAGTAGCACCACCGGGACAGGGGGATACTATGGCTACACCTTC
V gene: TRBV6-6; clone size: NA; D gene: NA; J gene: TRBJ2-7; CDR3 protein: CAISLTGINEQYF; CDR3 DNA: TGTGCCATCTCCCTTACAGGGATCAACGAGCAGTACTTC
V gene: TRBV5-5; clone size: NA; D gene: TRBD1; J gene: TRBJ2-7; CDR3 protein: CASSLQGAVYEQYF; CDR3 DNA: TGTGCCAGCAGCTTGCAGGGGGCTGTCTACGAGCAGTACTTC
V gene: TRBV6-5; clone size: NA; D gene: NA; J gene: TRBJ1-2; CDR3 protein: CASSQGSRGYTF; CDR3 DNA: TGTGCCAGCAGCCAGGGCTCGCGGGGCTACACCTTC
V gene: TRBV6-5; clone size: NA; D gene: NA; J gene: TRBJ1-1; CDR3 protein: CASSAPSGANTEAFF; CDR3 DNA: TGTGCCAGCAGCGCCCCCTCAGGGGCGAACACTGAAGCTTTCTTT
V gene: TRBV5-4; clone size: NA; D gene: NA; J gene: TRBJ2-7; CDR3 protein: CASSLGLGSYEQYF; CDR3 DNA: TGTGCCAGCAGCTTGGGACTAGGTTCCTACGAGCAGTACTTC
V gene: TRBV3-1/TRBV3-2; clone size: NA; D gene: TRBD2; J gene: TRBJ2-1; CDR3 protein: CASSQDRSSGRTNEQFF; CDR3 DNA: TGTGCCAGCAGCCAAGATAGGTCGAGCGGGAGAACCAATGAGCAGTTCTTC
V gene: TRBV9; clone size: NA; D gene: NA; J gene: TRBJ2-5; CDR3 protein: CASSVGPTGETQYF; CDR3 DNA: TGTGCCAGCAGCGTAGGCCCGACGGGGGAGACCCAGTACTTC
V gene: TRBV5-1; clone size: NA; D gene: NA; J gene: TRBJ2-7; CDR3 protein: CASSLETRDSYEQYF; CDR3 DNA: TGCGCCAGCAGCCTAGAGACTAGAGACTCCTACGAGCAGTACTTC
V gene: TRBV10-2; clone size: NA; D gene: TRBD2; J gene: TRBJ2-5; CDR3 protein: CASSDWTSGNQETQYF; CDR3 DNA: TGCGCCAGCAGTGATTGGACTAGCGGAAACCAAGAGACCCAGTACTTC
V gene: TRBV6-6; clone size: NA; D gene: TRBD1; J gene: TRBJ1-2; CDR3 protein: CASSLDRASNYGYTF; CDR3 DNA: TGTGCCAGCAGTCTGGACAGGGCCTCTAACTATGGCTACACCTTC
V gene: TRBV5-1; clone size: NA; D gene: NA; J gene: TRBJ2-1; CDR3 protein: CASSLNSNEQFF; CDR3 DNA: TGCGCCAGCAGCCTTAATTCCAATGAGCAGTTCTTC
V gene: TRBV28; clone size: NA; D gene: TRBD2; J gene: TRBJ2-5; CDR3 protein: CASRPSGASEETQYF; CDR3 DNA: TGTGCCAGCAGACCTAGCGGAGCATCGGAAGAGACCCAGTACTTC
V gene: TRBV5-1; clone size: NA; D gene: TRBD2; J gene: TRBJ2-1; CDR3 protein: CASSLGGLADNEQFF; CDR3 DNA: TGCGCCAGCAGCTTGGGAGGACTAGCGGACAATGAGCAGTTCTTC
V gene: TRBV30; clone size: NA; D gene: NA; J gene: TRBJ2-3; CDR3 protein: CAWSTPSDFTDTQYF; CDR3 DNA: TGTGCCTGGAGTACCCCAAGCGACTTCACAGATACGCAGTATTTT
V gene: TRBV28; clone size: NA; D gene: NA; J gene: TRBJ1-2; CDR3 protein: CATETPASGGYTF; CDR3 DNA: TGTGCCACCGAGACACCTGCTAGCGGTGGCTACACCTTC
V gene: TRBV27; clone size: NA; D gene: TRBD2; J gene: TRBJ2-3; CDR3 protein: CASSLQRGSADTQYF; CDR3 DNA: TGTGCCAGCAGTTTGCAGCGGGGGTCGGCGGATACGCAGTATTTT
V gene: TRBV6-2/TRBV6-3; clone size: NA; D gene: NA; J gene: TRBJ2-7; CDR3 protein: CASSTGLWGEQYF; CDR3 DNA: TGTGCCAGCAGTACTGGACTCTGGGGTGAGCAGTACTTC
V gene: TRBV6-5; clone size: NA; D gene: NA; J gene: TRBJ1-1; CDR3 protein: CASSNPWGPNTEAFF; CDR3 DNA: TGTGCCAGCAGTAACCCATGGGGGCCGAACACTGAAGCTTTCTTT
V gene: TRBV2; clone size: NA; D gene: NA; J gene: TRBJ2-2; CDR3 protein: CASSEGGTGELFF; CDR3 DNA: TGTGCCAGCAGCGAGGGGGGGACCGGGGAGCTGTTTTTT